This entry lists 26 T cell receptor beta chains sequenced from one sample in a study of T-cell reconstitution after alpha-beta-depleted transplantation in children. A library of TCRbeta sequences, prepared with unique molecular identifiers, was generated. TCRdb re-derived calls from the PCR reads in MiXCR, one entry per CDR3 protein. The table has hundreds of thousands of distinct CDR3 sequences, over 10% seen once. Sequenced material: PBMCs, mostly from graft donor cells, taken 360 days after TCRalphabeta/CD19-depleted stem cell transplant. Receptors originate from a male patient between 5 and 17 years old who had a stem cell transplant for acute myeloid leukemia, so the T cells may come from the graft donor.

In regard to this clonotype: A read error may be the cause here, since a much bigger clone is one base away. This chain uses TRBV12-3 or TRBV12-4 with TRBJ2-2; D is uncertain. The CDR3 runs to 12 residues. CDR3 loop: CSSSFTTGELFF. CDR3 coding DNA: TGTTCCAGCAGTTTTACCACCGGGGAGCTGTTTTTT.

The CDR3 DNA is TGTGCCAGCAGCAAAAGGATTTCGCATGAGCAGTTCTTC. It specifies CASSKRISHEQFF. The chain is built from TRBV11-3 and TRBJ2-1, with unresolved D. The V end was cut by 5 bases, the J end by 8 bases, with 13 bases between. The V gene's germline CDR1 is SGHNT and CDR2 YENEEA. This CDR3 spans 13 amino acids.

This clonotype was recorded at least ten times. The chain carries TRBV28 and TRBJ2-7, with 7 bases identical to TRBD2. This CDR3 contains 20 residues. J gave up 0 bases and V 2 bases, and 19 bases lay outside the gene matches. Germline loops: CDR1 MDHEN, CDR2 SYDVKM. The CDR3: CASSLGGAGVGGSISYEQYF. DNA of the CDR3: TGTGCCAGCAGTTTAGGGGGAGCGGGCGTAGGCGGGAGCATCTCCTACGAGCAGTACTTC.

In DNA, the CDR3 is TGTGCCAGCAGGGCAGGGTTGAGGGGCGGGCAGAGCTCCTACAATGAGCAGTTCTTC. It codes for CASRAGLRGGQSSYNEQFF. The chain has TRBV6-2 or TRBV6-3 and TRBJ2-1, with D perhaps matching TRBD1 or TRBD2 (5 bases each). The CDR3 contains 19 residues. Germline CDR1 reads MNHEY; CDR2 reads SVGEGT. V was trimmed by 6 bases and J by 0 bases, leaving 24 bases between them.

This clonotype was found a few times. The genes are TRBV25-1 and TRBJ2-7, with unresolved D. Germline assignment: CDR1 MGHDK and CDR2 SYGVNS. V lost 2 bases and J lost 3, with 5 bases in between. CDR3 length equals 12 residues. CDR3 sequence reads: CASSEHHYEQYF. The CDR3 nucleotides read TGTGCCAGCAGTGAACACCACTACGAGCAGTACTTC.

Ten or more counts support this clonotype. The chain is built from TRBV5-1 and TRBJ2-7, with D tentatively TRBD1 (6 bases). The CDR3 loop spans 14 amino acids. Germline CDR1 reads SGHRS; CDR2 reads YFSETQ. V lost 8 bases to trimming and J lost 0 bases, with 15 bases between them. CDR3 sequence reads: CASTQGPRSYEQYF. CDR3 DNA sequence: TGCGCCAGTACACAGGGACCCCGCTCCTACGAGCAGTACTTC.

The chain carries TRBV30 and TRBJ2-1; the D gene could be TRBD1 or TRBD2 (6 bases each). The CDR3 is made up of 14 amino acids. The germline CDR1 and CDR2 sequences are GTSNPN and SVGIG (reference sequence). V gave up 1 base and J gave up 8 bases, with 15 bases separating them. Here the CDR3 DNA reads TGTGCCTGGAGTGCGACAGGATGGGGGGATGAGCAGTTCTTC. It encodes CAWSATGWGDEQFF.

The genes are TRBV7-9 and TRBJ2-7; possible D gene TRBD2, 5 bases. In germline, CDR1 is SEHNR, CDR2 FQNEAQ (reference sequence). V was pared by 4 bases and J by 2 bases, with 15 bases between. The CDR3 is 15 amino acids. The CDR3, as DNA: TGTGCCAGCAGCTACCCCCTCGCCGGGACCTACGAGCAGTACTTC. Protein product: CASSYPLAGTYEQYF.

The J gene is TRBJ2-1, the V gene TRBV7-8, with 12 bases that match TRBD2. Germline CDR1 SGHVS, CDR2 FQNEAQ. This CDR3 has 16 amino acids. J lost 9 bases, V lost 5 bases, and 11 bases had no gene match. The CDR3 bases are TGTGCCAGCAGCCCTCGGCGACAGGGACTAGCGGGTGAGCAGTTCTTC. Its translation is CASSPRRQGLAGEQFF.

V is TRBV20-1 and J is TRBJ2-3; perhaps TRBD1 as D (7 bases). Trimming left V 8 bases short and J 6 bases short, with 18 bases between. The length of the CDR3 is 13 residues. Germline loops: CDR1 DFQATT, CDR2 SNEGSKA (reference sequence). CDR3 loop: CSRTGGGGDTQYF. CDR3 coding DNA: TGCAGTCGCACAGGAGGGGGCGGGGATACGCAGTATTTT.

This clonotype was seen a few times. The CDR3 DNA is TGTGCCAGCATTACCGATGAGAATTGGGCAGGGAGTCGGGTCTACGAGCAGTACTTC. The encoded protein is CASITDENWAGSRVYEQYF. This sequence joins TRBV21-1 and TRBJ2-7; no check of the table's D call, TRBD1, against the DNA was made. TRBV21-1 is an annotated pseudogene. This CDR3 region has 19 residues.

A few counts support this clonotype. This rearrangement joins TRBV6-2 or TRBV6-3 to TRBJ2-7; 7 bases are shared with TRBD1. V was clipped by 3 bases and J by 7 bases; unmatched bases: 12. This CDR3 has 15 residues. The germline CDR1 and CDR2 sequences are MNHEY and SVGEGT. The CDR3 is CASSYRVRDSEEQYF. CDR3 nucleotides: TGTGCCAGCAGTTATAGAGTCCGGGACAGTGAAGAGCAGTACTTC.

DNA of the CDR3: TGTGCCAGCAGCTTAGGGCAGGGCTTAGCCAAAAACATTCAGTACTTC. Amino acids: CASSLGQGLAKNIQYF. The chain is built from TRBV7-9 and TRBJ2-4, with D maybe TRBD1 (5 bases). Germline CDR1 is SEHNR and CDR2 is FQNEAQ (reference sequence). Trimming removed 1 base from V and 0 bases from J, with 10 bases in between. This CDR3 is 16 amino acids long.

This chain uses TRBV20-1 with TRBJ1-2, with TRBD1 matching 8 bases. Germline V lookup: CDR1 DFQATT, CDR2 SNEGSKA (reference sequence). There are 12 residues in the CDR3. The V gene end was trimmed by 3 bases and the J gene end by 6 bases; junction bases not matched to a gene: 3. The CDR3 DNA reads as TGCAGTGCTAGTGCAGGGGGCAATGGCTACACCTTC. Residues: CSASAGGNGYTF.

The genes are TRBV12-5 and TRBJ1-1, with 8 nucleotides matching TRBD1. V gave up 7 bases and J gave up 3 bases; unmatched junction bases: 4. The CDR3 is 13 residues long. Germline V CDR1 and CDR2: LGHNT, FRNRAP. CDR3 amino acids: CASATGVYTEAFF. The CDR3 coding sequence is TGTGCTAGTGCGACAGGGGTGTACACTGAAGCTTTCTTT.

In its sample, this clonotype was seen a few times. The chain links TRBV20-1 to TRBJ2-5, with D hard to call. This CDR3 has 11 residues. From germline, CDR1 is DFQATT and CDR2 SNEGSKA (reference sequence). The V end lost 6 bases, the J end lost 2 bases, and 7 bases lay between the germline ends. The CDR3 DNA reads TGCAGTGCAGCAGAACAAGAGACCCAGTACTTC. This sequence encodes CSAAEQETQYF.

The genes are TRBV29-1 and TRBJ2-5, with D unresolved. This CDR3 spans 13 amino acids. The germline V gene has CDR1 SQVTM and CDR2 ANQGSEA. Deletions cut 4 bases from V and 1 base from J, with 10 bases between. In DNA form, the CDR3 reads TGCAGCGTTGTGTCATCTACCCAAGAGACCCAGTACTTC. Translating it yields CSVVSSTQETQYF.

The genes are TRBV18 and TRBJ1-1; D unclear. CDR3 length: 15 amino acids. Germline CDR1 and CDR2: KGHSH and LQKENI. The V and J ends lost 3 bases and 0 bases respectively, with 11 bases between them. The CDR3 nucleotides are TGTGCCAGCTCACCCCCCGGGGTATTGAACACTGAAGCTTTCTTT. Translation gives CASSPPGVLNTEAFF.

V and J are TRBV5-5 and TRBJ1-2; possible D gene TRBD1, 5 bases. There are 17 residues in the CDR3. From germline, CDR1 is SGHKS and CDR2 YYEKEE (reference sequence). Trimming removed 1 base at V and 3 bases at J, with 19 bases between. The CDR3 region has the DNA TGTGCCAGCAGCTTGAAGGTAGTCGGCAGGGAGGACTATGGCTACACCTTC. Residues: CASSLKVVGREDYGYTF.

This clonotype was seen ten or more times. The chain has TRBV7-2 and TRBJ2-3, with TRBD2 identical over 7 bases. The germline gives CDR1 SGHTA, CDR2 FQGNSA. This CDR3 is built from 16 residues. V trimming: 1 base; J trimming: 0 bases; junction bases outside the gene matches: 4. CDR3 sequence (DNA): TGTGCCAGCAGCTTAGGGCTAGCGGCTAGCACAGATACGCAGTATTTT. Protein sequence: CASSLGLAASTDTQYF.

This clonotype has just a few counts. The chain is built from TRBV7-2 and TRBJ2-3, with D perhaps TRBD2 (5 bases). The length of the CDR3 is 13 residues. Germline CDR1 SGHTA, CDR2 FQGNSA. Deletions cut 1 base from V and 6 bases from J, with 8 bases between. This CDR3 is CASSLDGGDTQYF. The DNA for the CDR3 is TGTGCCAGCAGCTTAGATGGCGGGGATACGCAGTATTTT.

The rearrangement joins TRBV30 to TRBJ2-1, with 9 bases aligning to TRBD2. Germline CDR1 is GTSNPN and CDR2 is SVGIG (reference sequence). Losses at the gene ends were 4 bases for V and 9 bases for J; bases not matched to a gene: 16. This CDR3 spans 16 amino acids. The CDR3 DNA follows: TGTGCCTGGACCCTAGGACTAGCGAGGAAAATGGGTGAGCAGTTCTTC. This sequence encodes CAWTLGLARKMGEQFF.

V gene TRBV4-3 combines with J gene TRBJ1-1; 7 bases match TRBD1. The CDR3 runs to 13 residues. The ends lost 2 bases at V and 3 bases at J; junction bases unmatched: 0. Germline lookup yields CDR1 LGHNA and CDR2 YSLEER. The CDR3 here is CASSQTGDTEAFF. As DNA, the CDR3 is TGCGCCAGCAGCCAAACAGGGGACACTGAAGCTTTCTTT.

About this clonotype: No conserved phenylalanine or tryptophan ends this CDR3, so it is likely a read error. V and J are TRBV30 and TRBJ2-3, with a tentative D call TRBD1 (5 bases). The CDR3 runs to 13 residues. The germline CDR1 and CDR2 sequences are GTSNPN and SVGIG (reference sequence). V gave up 3 bases and J gave up 2 bases, with 9 bases separating them. The CDR3 sequence is CAWSRDTTDTQYL. DNA of the CDR3: TGTGCCTGGAGCAGGGATACCACAGATACGCAGTATTTA.

This clonotype was detected a few times. The chain joins TRBV10-3 to TRBJ1-5; possibly TRBD1 for D (6 bases). The CDR3 contains 13 residues. Germline assignment: CDR1 ENHRY and CDR2 SYGVKD. Trimming stripped 3 bases from V and 6 bases from J, with 9 bases between. The CDR3 nucleotides read TGTGCCATCAGTGAAACAGGGATTCAGCCCCAGCATTTT. Translating it yields CAISETGIQPQHF.

The table lists this clonotype with a count of one. This chain joins TRBV3-1 and TRBJ2-5; 9 positions match TRBD2. Germline assignment: CDR1 LGHDT and CDR2 YNNKEL (reference sequence). CDR3 length: 19 residues. With 2 bases clipped from V and 5 bases from J, the junction kept 18 bases outside the gene matches. This CDR3 reads CASSQLPTVAGVVGETQYF. The CDR3 DNA reads as TGTGCCAGCAGCCAACTTCCGACGGTAGCGGGAGTGGTCGGCGAGACCCAGTACTTC.